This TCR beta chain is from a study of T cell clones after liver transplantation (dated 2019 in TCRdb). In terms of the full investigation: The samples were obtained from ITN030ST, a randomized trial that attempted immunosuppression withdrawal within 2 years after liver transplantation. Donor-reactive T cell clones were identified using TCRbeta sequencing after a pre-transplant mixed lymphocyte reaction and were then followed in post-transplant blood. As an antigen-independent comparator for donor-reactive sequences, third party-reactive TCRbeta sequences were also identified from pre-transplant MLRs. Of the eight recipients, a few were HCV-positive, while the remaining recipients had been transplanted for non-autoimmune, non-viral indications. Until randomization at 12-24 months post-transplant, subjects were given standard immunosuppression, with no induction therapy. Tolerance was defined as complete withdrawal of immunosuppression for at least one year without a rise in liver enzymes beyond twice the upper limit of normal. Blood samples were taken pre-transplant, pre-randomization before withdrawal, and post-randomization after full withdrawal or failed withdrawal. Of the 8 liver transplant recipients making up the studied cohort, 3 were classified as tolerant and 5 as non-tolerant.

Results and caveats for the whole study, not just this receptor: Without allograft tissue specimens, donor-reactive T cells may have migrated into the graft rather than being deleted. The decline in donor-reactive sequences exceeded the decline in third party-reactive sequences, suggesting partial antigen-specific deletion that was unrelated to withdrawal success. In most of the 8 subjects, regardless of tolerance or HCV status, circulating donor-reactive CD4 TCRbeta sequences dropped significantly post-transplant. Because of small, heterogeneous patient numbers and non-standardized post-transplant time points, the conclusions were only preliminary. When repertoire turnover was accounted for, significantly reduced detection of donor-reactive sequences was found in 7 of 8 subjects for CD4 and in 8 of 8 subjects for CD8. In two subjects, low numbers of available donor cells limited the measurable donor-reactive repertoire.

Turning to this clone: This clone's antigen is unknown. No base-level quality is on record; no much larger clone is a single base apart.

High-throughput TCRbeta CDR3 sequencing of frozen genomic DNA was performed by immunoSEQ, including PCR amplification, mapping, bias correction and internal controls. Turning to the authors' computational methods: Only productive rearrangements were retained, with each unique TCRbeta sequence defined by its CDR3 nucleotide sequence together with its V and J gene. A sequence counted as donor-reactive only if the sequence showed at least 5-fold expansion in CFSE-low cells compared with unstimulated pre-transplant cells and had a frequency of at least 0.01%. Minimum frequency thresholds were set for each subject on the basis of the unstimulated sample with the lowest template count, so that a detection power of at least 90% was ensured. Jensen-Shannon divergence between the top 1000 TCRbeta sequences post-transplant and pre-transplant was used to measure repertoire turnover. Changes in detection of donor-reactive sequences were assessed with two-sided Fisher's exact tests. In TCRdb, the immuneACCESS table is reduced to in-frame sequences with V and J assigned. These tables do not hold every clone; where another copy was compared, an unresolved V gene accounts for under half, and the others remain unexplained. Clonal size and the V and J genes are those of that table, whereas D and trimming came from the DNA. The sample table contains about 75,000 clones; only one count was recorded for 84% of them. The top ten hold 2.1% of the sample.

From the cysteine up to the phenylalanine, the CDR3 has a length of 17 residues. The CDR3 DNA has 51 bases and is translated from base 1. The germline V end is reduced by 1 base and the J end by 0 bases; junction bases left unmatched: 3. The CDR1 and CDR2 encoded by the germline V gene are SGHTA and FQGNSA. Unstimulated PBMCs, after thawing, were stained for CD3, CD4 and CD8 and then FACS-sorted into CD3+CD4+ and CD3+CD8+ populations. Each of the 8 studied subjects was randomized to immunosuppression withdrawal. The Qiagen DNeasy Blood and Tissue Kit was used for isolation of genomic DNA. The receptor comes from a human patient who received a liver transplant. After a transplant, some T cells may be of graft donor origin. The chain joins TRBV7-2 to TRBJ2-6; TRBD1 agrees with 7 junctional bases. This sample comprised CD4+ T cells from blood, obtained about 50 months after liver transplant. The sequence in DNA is TGTGCCAGCAGCTTAGAGGGGGCCACCTCTGGGGCCAACGTCCTGACTTTC. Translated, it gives CASSLEGATSGANVLTF.